These 25 T cell receptor beta chains originate from one sample sequenced in a study of T cell responses to AZD1222 COVID-19 vaccine. Clones were read by immunoSEQ multiplex PCR, and TCRdb kept only the in-frame ones, dropping some. This table holds 90,000 to 120,000 clones, around 94% found once. Sequenced here: peripheral blood, sampled on day 0 of AZD1222 vaccination. The receptors shown here come from an adult in good health.

The rearrangement uses TRBV5-4 and TRBJ2-3; D unresolved. CDR3 size: 13 residues. Germline CDR1 reads SGHNT; CDR2 reads YYREEE (reference sequence). V was trimmed by 2 bases and J by 10 bases, leaving 14 bases between them. As DNA, the CDR3 is TGTGCCAGCAGCTTAGACACCCTGCGTTCGCAGTATTTT. It codes for CASSLDTLRSQYF. Full variable domain (outside the CDR3, taken from reference TRBV5-4 and TRBJ2-3): ETGVTQSPTHLIKTRGQQVTLRCSSQSGHNTVSWYQQALGQGPQFIFQYYREEENGRGNFPPRFSGLQFPNYSSELNVNALELDDSALYLCASSLDTLRSQYFGPGTRLTVL.

The gene calls are TRBV10-3 and TRBJ2-5; D may match TRBD1 or TRBD2 (5 bases each). V was cut by 2 bases and J by 6 bases, with 7 bases left in between. From germline, CDR1 is ENHRY and CDR2 SYGVKD. The CDR3 sequence is 12 residues long. The CDR3 nucleotides are TGTGCCATCAGTGAGGAGGGGCAGACCCAGTACTTC. Translation: CAISEEGQTQYF.

The rearrangement uses TRBV7-9 and TRBJ2-1, with 8 bases matching TRBD2. The trim removed 5 bases at V and 0 bases at J, leaving 9 bases unmatched. The germline gives CDR1 SEHNR, CDR2 FQNEAQ (reference sequence). The length of the CDR3 is 17 residues. The CDR3 nucleotides are TGTGCCAGCAGCCCCAGGGTAAGCGGGAGCTCCTACAATGAGCAGTTCTTC. Translation: CASSPRVSGSSYNEQFF.

This chain uses TRBV6-5 with TRBJ1-5; unclear D gene. The CDR3 covers 14 residues. Germline V gene data show CDR1 as MNHEY and CDR2 as SVGAGI. V was shortened by 6 bases and J by 7 bases, with 16 bases between the two germline ends. The CDR3 is CASRLGPRNQPQHF. For the CDR3, the DNA is TGTGCCAGCAGACTCGGACCGAGGAACCAGCCCCAGCATTTT.

V usage is TRBV5-5 and J usage is TRBJ1-4; D may be TRBD1 (6 bases). V shed 2 bases and J shed 14 bases, with 16 bases lying between them. There are 13 residues in the CDR3. CDR1 and CDR2 from the germline V gene are SGHKS and YYEKEE (reference sequence). The CDR3 DNA follows: TGTGCCAGCAGCTTTACACACAGGGAGAGGCTGTTTTTT. Encoded protein: CASSFTHRERLFF.

The V call is TRBV6-6, the J call TRBJ1-2; TRBD1 is a possible D gene (5 bases). Germline V gene lookup returns CDR1 MNHNY and CDR2 SVGAGI (reference sequence). Trimming cost V 5 bases and J 3 bases, with 19 bases left between them. This CDR3 has 16 residues. Written as DNA, the CDR3 is TGTGCCAGCAGTCGACTCTCAGGGAGAGGGGACTATGGCTACACCTTC. Residues: CASSRLSGRGDYGYTF.

The CDR3 DNA reads TGTGCCAGCAGCCAACTGACAGGGATCACCTACGAGCAGTACTTC. It yields the protein CASSQLTGITYEQYF. V gene TRBV14 combines with J gene TRBJ2-7; 7 bases map to TRBD1. J lost 2 bases, V lost 2 bases, and 6 bases had no gene match. Germline V lookup: CDR1 SGHDN, CDR2 FVKESK. This CDR3 contains 15 residues.

The genes are TRBV6-5 and TRBJ1-4, with unresolved D. V was pared by 6 bases and J by 0 bases, with 11 bases between. Germline CDR1 MNHEY, CDR2 SVGAGI. The CDR3 has 15 amino acids. The CDR3: CASRLIHSTNEKLFF. The DNA for the CDR3 is TGTGCCAGCAGACTTATACACTCAACTAATGAAAAACTGTTTTTT.

The chain uses TRBV5-1 and TRBJ1-1; the match to TRBD1 covers 7 bases. With 0 bases clipped from V and 4 bases from J, the junction kept 9 bases outside the gene matches. Germline V gene data show CDR1 as SGHRS and CDR2 as YFSETQ. The CDR3 runs to 16 residues. The DNA of the CDR3 is TGCGCCAGCAGCTTGGGCCCACAGGGGAGGGGCACTGAAGCTTTCTTT. As protein: CASSLGPQGRGTEAFF.

The V call is TRBV7-2, the J call TRBJ2-5; TRBD2 matches 8 bases. The CDR3 contains 14 residues. CDR1 and CDR2 (germline): SGHTA, FQGNSA. V lost 2 bases to trimming and J lost 5 bases; unmatched junction nucleotides: 4. The CDR3 protein is CASSLPGLVETQYF. CDR3 DNA sequence: TGTGCCAGCAGCTTACCGGGACTAGTCGAGACCCAGTACTTC.

The V gene is TRBV6-1, the J gene TRBJ1-2, with D maybe TRBD1 (6 bases). Germline V gene lookup returns CDR1 MNHNS and CDR2 SASEGT. V was shortened by 3 bases and J by 8 bases, with 16 bases between the two germline ends. CDR3 size: 14 residues. The CDR3 DNA reads as TGTGCCAGCAGTGATACCAGGGGAAGGGGCGGCTACACCTTC. Its protein is CASSDTRGRGGYTF.

This chain joins TRBV30 and TRBJ1-4, with 7 bases matching TRBD1. Unmatched junction bases numbered 10, after V lost 2 bases and J lost 4 bases. Germline CDR1 GTSNPN, CDR2 SVGIG (reference sequence). The CDR3 runs to 16 residues. CDR3 DNA sequence: TGTGCCTGGAGTCCTCTCGGGACAGTGGTTAATGAAAAACTGTTTTTT. As protein: CAWSPLGTVVNEKLFF.

The rearrangement joins TRBV6-2 or TRBV6-3 to TRBJ2-3, with 10 positions matching TRBD2. The CDR3 runs 19 residues. Germline V gene lookup returns CDR1 MNHEY and CDR2 SVGEGT. V shed 5 bases, J shed 8 bases, and the junction held 22 bases outside the gene matches. The CDR3 here is CASSHQPLIGSGRAGTQYF. The DNA of the CDR3 is TGTGCCAGCAGTCACCAACCCCTCATCGGCAGCGGGAGGGCGGGTACGCAGTATTTT.

The chain links TRBV2 to TRBJ2-3, with 8 bases identical to TRBD2. The CDR3 is made up of 14 amino acids. V shed 6 bases, J shed 0 bases, and the junction held 2 bases outside the gene matches. In germline, CDR1 is SNHLY, CDR2 FYNNEI. CDR3 in DNA: TGTGCCAGCAGGTTAGCGGGGAGCACAGATACGCAGTATTTT. Translating it yields CASRLAGSTDTQYF.

The chain is built from TRBV9 and TRBJ1-2; D not resolved. The germline V gene has CDR1 SGDLS and CDR2 YYNGEE. The CDR3 is 15 residues long. V dropped 4 bases and J dropped 8 bases, with 21 bases sitting between them. The CDR3 protein is CASSPLSGAVGGYTF. In DNA form, the CDR3 reads TGTGCCAGCAGCCCATTATCGGGAGCCGTAGGAGGCTACACCTTC.

The chain's CDR3 is CASSLNGGDDSPLHF. CDR3 DNA: TGTGCCAGCAGCTTAAATGGGGGCGACGATTCACCCCTCCACTTT. The chain uses TRBV7-3 and TRBJ1-6, with a possible D match to TRBD1 (6 bases). Germline V gene sequence: CDR1 SGHTA, CDR2 FQGTGA. This CDR3 is built from 15 residues. V was shortened by 1 base and J by 8 bases, with 12 bases between the two germline ends.

The V and J genes are TRBV2 and TRBJ2-3; D gene uncertain. Germline CDR1 and CDR2: SNHLY and FYNNEI. Deletions cut 6 bases from V and 3 bases from J, with 4 bases between. The CDR3 extends over 11 amino acids. The CDR3 region has the DNA TGTGCCAGCAGAATGACAGATACGCAGTATTTT. Protein: CASRMTDTQYF.

The V gene is TRBV18, the J gene TRBJ1-1, with a weak D call TRBD1 (6 bases). Between the trimmed V and J ends, which lost 3 bases and 10 bases, there was a span of 12 bases. The germline CDR1 and CDR2 sequences are KGHSH and LQKENI. The CDR3 contains 12 residues. The CDR3 coding sequence is TGTGCCAGCTCACCGAACAGGGTCGGAGCTTTCTTT. As protein: CASSPNRVGAFF.

This clone has just one count. CDR3 region: CASSITGGGYTEAFF. CDR3 sequence (DNA): TGCGCCAGCAGCATTACAGGGGGAGGATATACTGAAGCTTTCTTT. The chain uses TRBV5-1 and TRBJ1-1; 8 nucleotides line up with TRBD1. With V trimmed by 4 bases and J by 5 bases, 10 bases remained unmatched. CDR1 and CDR2 from the germline V gene are SGHRS and YFSETQ. The CDR3 is made up of 15 amino acids.

This clone appeared a few times. The chain has TRBV28 and TRBJ1-2; no reliable D call. There are 14 residues in the CDR3. Germline V CDR1 and CDR2: MDHEN, SYDVKM. V lost 6 bases, J lost 0 bases, and 11 bases lay in between. The CDR3 is CASRVAAANYGYTF. In nucleotides, the CDR3 is TGTGCCAGCAGGGTGGCAGCTGCTAACTATGGCTACACCTTC.

The chain employs TRBV19 and TRBJ2-7; D may be TRBD1 (6 bases). Germline V gives CDR1 LNHDA, CDR2 SQIVND (reference sequence). V was cut by 3 bases and J by 2 bases, with 11 bases left in between. CDR3 size: 14 residues. CDR3 protein: CASSIGTSTYEQYF. CDR3 sequence (DNA): TGTGCCAGTAGTATCGGGACAAGTACCTACGAGCAGTACTTC.

This rearrangement joins TRBV6-5 to TRBJ1-2, with D hard to call. The CDR3 spans 13 residues. Trimming pared 0 bases from V and 3 bases from J, leaving 5 bases between. Per germline, CDR1 MNHEY and CDR2 SVGAGI. The CDR3 coding sequence is TGTGCCAGCAGTTACTCGCAGTACTATGGCTACACCTTC. Translation gives CASSYSQYYGYTF.

On this clone: One end of the junction is discordant with germline, which a read error may explain. The chain employs TRBV18 and TRBJ1-1, with D hard to call. CDR3 size: 13 residues. CDR1 KGHSH and CDR2 LQKENI come from the germline V gene. The CDR3, as DNA: TGTGCCAGCTCGCCACAGCAAAACACTGAAGCTTTCTTT. This codes for CASSPQQNTEAFF. The entire variable domain, with the rest obtained from reference TRBV18 and TRBJ1-1, is as follows: NAGVMQNPRHLVRRRGQEARLRCSPMKGHSHVYWYRQLPEEGLKFMVYLQKENIIDESGMPKERFSAEFPKEGPSILRIQQVVRGDSAAYFCASSPQQNTEAFFGQGTRLTVV.

The rearrangement uses TRBV7-9 and TRBJ1-6; D gene ambiguous. The germline V and J ends were trimmed by 2 bases and 10 bases, with 6 bases remaining between them. This CDR3 spans 12 amino acids. Per the germline V gene, CDR1 is SEHNR and CDR2 is FQNEAQ (reference sequence). DNA of the CDR3: TGTGCCAGCAGCTTACTTATCTCACCCCTCCACTTT. This gives the protein CASSLLISPLHF.

The chain combines TRBV5-4 with TRBJ2-2; no reliable D call. Germline values: CDR1 SGHNT, CDR2 YYREEE (reference sequence). Trimming stripped 3 bases from V and 7 bases from J, with 13 bases between. The CDR3 is 14 residues long. The CDR3 DNA follows: TGTGCCAGCAGCTCCGGCCCCGAAATCGGGGAGCTGTTTTTT. Translating it yields CASSSGPEIGELFF.